Listed here are 5 T cell receptor beta chains from one sample, sequenced in a study of T cell responses to AZD1222 COVID-19 vaccine. TCRdb's table, derived via immunoSEQ multiplex PCR, lists solely in-frame clones and lacks some. The data hold more than 100,000 clones, with around 87% observed a single time. The specimen was peripheral blood, collected on day 0 of AZD1222 vaccination. All receptors come from an adult in good health.

The rearrangement uses TRBV7-9 and TRBJ1-1; a possible D gene is TRBD1 (6 bases). Trimming shortened V by 0 bases and J by 3 bases, and 11 bases separated the two germline ends. The germline V gene encodes CDR1 SEHNR and CDR2 FQNEAQ (reference sequence). The CDR3 totals 15 residues. Written as DNA, the CDR3 is TGTGCCAGCAGCTTAGCATGGGCAGGGGACACTGAAGCTTTCTTT. Protein: CASSLAWAGDTEAFF.

V gene TRBV28 combines with J gene TRBJ1-5; the D is unclear. The germline gives CDR1 MDHEN, CDR2 SYDVKM. The CDR3 contains 12 residues. V lost 7 bases, J lost 7 bases, and 11 bases lay in between. The CDR3 here is CASKILGQPQHF. The CDR3 bases are TGTGCCAGCAAAATACTTGGCCAGCCCCAGCATTTT.

The sample holds many counts of this clone. The chain recombines TRBV10-3 with TRBJ1-2; perhaps TRBD1 as D (5 bases). The germline V and J ends were trimmed by 6 bases and 4 bases, with 15 bases remaining between them. CDR1 ENHRY and CDR2 SYGVKD come from the germline V gene. The CDR3 is 14 residues long. CDR3 protein: CAISVRDGTYGYTF. The CDR3 DNA reads TGTGCCATCAGCGTCCGGGACGGCACCTATGGCTACACCTTC.

V usage is TRBV5-5 and J usage is TRBJ1-2, with 7 positions matching TRBD1. Trimming removed 4 bases from V and 6 bases from J; junction bases left unmatched: 9. CDR3 length: 14 residues. Germline-derived CDR1 and CDR2 are SGHKS and YYEKEE (reference sequence). The CDR3 here is CASSAGTAKDGYTF. The CDR3 region has the DNA TGTGCCAGCAGCGCAGGGACAGCCAAGGATGGCTACACCTTC.

This clone came up a few times. The rearrangement uses TRBV28 and TRBJ1-1; TRBD1 matches 9 bases. The germline gives CDR1 MDHEN, CDR2 SYDVKM. The CDR3 has 14 residues. Germline trimming cut 6 bases from V and 5 bases from J; bases unmatched to any gene: 7. CDR3 loop: CASSTGQGPTEAFF. CDR3 DNA sequence: TGTGCCAGCAGCACCGGACAGGGGCCGACTGAAGCTTTCTTT.